This T cell receptor beta chain was sequenced in a study of T cell responses to AZD1222 COVID-19 vaccine. Profiled with immunoSEQ multiplex PCR; TCRdb holds only in-frame clones, not every one. The sample lists about 97,000 clones; around nine tenths were seen once. The CDR3 has 14 residues. Germline loops: CDR1 SGHTA, CDR2 FQGNSA. Germline trimming cut 5 bases from V and 5 bases from J; bases unmatched to any gene: 9. Regarding this clone: Its antigen is currently unknown.

Study-level results: Baseline antibody screening turned up just six seropositive AZD1222 recipients. In a largely white British group with more females than males, clonal diversity was possibly underestimated. CD4 TCRs linked to vaccination spanned spike, dominating at 160-218 and 743-854.

This specimen was peripheral blood, taken on day 0 of AZD1222 vaccination. The genes are TRBV7-2 and TRBJ2-7, with TRBD1 matching 7 bases. This clonotype was obtained from an adult in good health. The CDR3 loop is CASSARDSNNEQYF. CDR3 DNA sequence: TGTGCCAGCAGCGCACGGGACAGTAATAACGAGCAGTACTTC.